This T cell receptor (beta chain) was identified in a study of CD8+ T cells in alopecia areata. Researchers took lesional scalp punch biopsies and peripheral blood from people who were alopecia areata patients. Once RNA had been extracted, it was reverse transcribed into cDNA to act as the sequencing template. The assay was immunoSEQ multiplex PCR, and TCRdb's table has in-frame clones only and misses some. The table includes under 65,000 clones, about 44% detected once. The sample taken for sequencing was NKG2D-low CD8+ T cells sorted from blood. The source is a human donor with alopecia areata.

CDR3 region: CASSFSGVANEKLFF. CDR3 sequence (DNA): TGTGCCAGCAGTTTCTCAGGGGTGGCTAATGAAAAACTGTTTTTT. The rearrangement links TRBV27 to TRBJ1-4; possible D gene TRBD1, 6 bases. The CDR3 sequence is 15 residues long. Trimming stripped 3 bases from V and 3 bases from J, with 11 bases between. CDR1 is MNHEY, CDR2 SMNVEV, per germline (reference sequence).